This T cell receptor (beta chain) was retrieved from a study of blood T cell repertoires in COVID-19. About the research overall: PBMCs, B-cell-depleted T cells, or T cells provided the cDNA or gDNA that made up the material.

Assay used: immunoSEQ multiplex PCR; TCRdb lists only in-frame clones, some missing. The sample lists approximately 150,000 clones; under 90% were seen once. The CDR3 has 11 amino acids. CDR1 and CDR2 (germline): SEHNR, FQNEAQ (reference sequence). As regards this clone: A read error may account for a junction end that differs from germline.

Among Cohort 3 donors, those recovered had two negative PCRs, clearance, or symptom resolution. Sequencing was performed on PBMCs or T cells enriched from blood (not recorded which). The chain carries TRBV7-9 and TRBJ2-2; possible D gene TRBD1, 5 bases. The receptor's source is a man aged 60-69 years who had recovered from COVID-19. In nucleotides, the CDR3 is TGTGCCAGCTGGTTCGCTGGGGCGCTGTTTTTT. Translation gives CASWFAGALFF.